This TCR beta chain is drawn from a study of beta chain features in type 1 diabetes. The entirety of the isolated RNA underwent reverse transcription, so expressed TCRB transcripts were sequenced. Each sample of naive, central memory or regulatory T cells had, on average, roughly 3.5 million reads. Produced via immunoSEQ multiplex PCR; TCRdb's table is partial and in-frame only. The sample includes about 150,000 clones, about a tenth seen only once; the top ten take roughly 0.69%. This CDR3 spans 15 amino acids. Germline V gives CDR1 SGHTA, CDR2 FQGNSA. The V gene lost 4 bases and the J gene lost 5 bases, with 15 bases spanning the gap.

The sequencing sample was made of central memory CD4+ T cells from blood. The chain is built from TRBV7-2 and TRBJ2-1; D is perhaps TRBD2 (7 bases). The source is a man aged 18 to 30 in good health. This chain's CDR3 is CASSSQGRGDNEQFF. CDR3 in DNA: TGTGCCAGCAGCTCGCAGGGGAGGGGCGACAATGAGCAGTTCTTC.